The text below deals with one TCR beta chain. Mismatch with germline at one junction end may stem from a read error. The entry originates in a study of tumor and adjacent non-tumor tissue in lung cancer. The library came from three nested PCR rounds adapted from ARM-PCR protocols. MiXCR, run by TCRdb on the multiplex PCR reads, gives a single entry per CDR3 protein. The repertoire holds approximately 76,000 distinct CDR3 sequences, with around 70% as singletons. RNA was extracted from bulk tissue without any cell sorting. CDR1 and CDR2 (germline): MNHNS, SASEGT. The CDR3 loop spans 15 amino acids. The J gene is TRBJ1-2, the V gene TRBV6-1; D is possibly TRBD1 (6 bases). Source material: lung tumor tissue. This receptor was identified in a woman in her 70s with non-small cell lung cancer. Here the CDR3 reads CVSSEAQGREYGYTF. The DNA of the CDR3 is TGTGTCAGCAGTGAAGCACAGGGTCGGGAGTATGGCTACACCTTC.